This T cell receptor beta chain was profiled in a study of long-term antiretroviral therapy in people with HIV. About this clone itself: What it binds is unknown.

Treated in the United States were all of the participants with HIV. Study outcomes and limitations: Repertoire dominance by clones expanded before ART was seen at all time points. Increased diversity was seen after ART, yet it remained lower than in transplant donor controls.

Run at survey level, the immunoSEQ assay was version v3.0. Sequencing used immunoSEQ multiplex PCR; TCRdb keeps in-frame clones, though not all of them. The sample consists of under 20,000 clones, about 80% of them appearing once. J was trimmed by 4 bases and V by 6 bases; bases with no gene match: 9. This CDR3 comprises 16 residues. Germline CDR1 reads MNHEY; CDR2 reads SMNVEV (reference sequence). The specimen comprised unsorted PBMCs, sampled 0.2 years after starting antiretroviral therapy. This sequence originates from a woman in her thirties or forties with HIV. The chain uses TRBV27 and TRBJ2-2, with 9 bases identical to TRBD2. In DNA form, the CDR3 reads TGTGCCAGCAGGGGACTAGCTTCATCCTTCACCGGGGAGCTGTTTTTT. It is translated as CASRGLASSFTGELFF.